The 16 T cell receptor beta chains given below trace back to one sample, sequenced in a study of T-cell reconstitution after alpha-beta-depleted transplantation in children. As it was prepared, the TCRbeta library received unique molecular identifiers. TCRdb independently ran MiXCR on the PCR reads; one entry per CDR3 protein. The sample has 700,000 to 850,000 distinct CDR3 sequences, under 20% seen once; the top ten hold 5%. Here the sequenced sample was PBMCs, mostly from graft donor cells, taken 360 days after TCRalphabeta/CD19-depleted stem cell transplant. These TCRs come from a male patient younger than 18 who had a stem cell transplant for acute lymphoblastic leukemia, so the T cells may come from the graft donor.

There are many counts of this clonotype. The rearrangement joins TRBV5-1 to TRBJ2-3, with TRBD2 matching over 13 bases. The CDR3 consists of 17 residues. The germline V gene encodes CDR1 SGHRS and CDR2 YFSETQ. The trim removed 2 bases at V and 2 bases at J, leaving 5 bases unmatched. The DNA of the CDR3 is TGCGCCAGCAGCTTTCCCGGGACTAGCGGGGTCACAGATACGCAGTATTTT. As protein: CASSFPGTSGVTDTQYF. The whole variable domain, remainder taken from reference TRBV5-1 and TRBJ2-3, is KAGVTQTPRYLIKTRGQQVTLSCSPISGHRSVSWYQQTPGQGLQFLFEYFSETQRNKGNFPGRFSGRQFSNSRSEMNVSTLELGDSALYLCASSFPGTSGVTDTQYFGPGTRLTVL.

Comment on this clonotype: An end of the junction does not agree with germline; a read error may underlie this. This chain joins TRBV20-1 and TRBJ2-4; possible D gene TRBD1, 6 bases. The CDR3 length is 13 residues. Germline V lookup: CDR1 DFQATT, CDR2 SNEGSKA (reference sequence). The CDR3 DNA reads TGCAGTGCTAGAGATATCAACAGGGCCGTAGGCAACTTC. Its protein product is CSARDINRAVGNF.

A few counts support this clonotype. V is TRBV18 and J is TRBJ2-3; 8 bases match TRBD2. The CDR3 consists of 16 residues. The germline gives CDR1 KGHSH, CDR2 LQKENI. V lost 1 base and J lost 0; bases outside the gene matches: 3. The CDR3 here is CASSPLPSGSTDTQYF. The CDR3, as DNA: TGTGCCAGCTCACCACTACCTAGCGGGAGCACAGATACGCAGTATTTT.

This clonotype was seen many times. The V call is TRBV29-1, the J call TRBJ2-2; tentatively, D is TRBD1 (6 bases). Germline V CDR1 and CDR2: SQVTM, ANQGSEA. The CDR3 loop spans 12 amino acids. V lost 6 bases, J lost 6 bases, and 11 bases lay in between. The CDR3 nucleotides are TGCAGCGTGGATCAGGGGCCCGGGGAGCTGTTTTTT. Translation: CSVDQGPGELFF.

The chain combines TRBV9 with TRBJ1-1; D perhaps matches TRBD1 (6 bases). The germline V gene has CDR1 SGDLS and CDR2 YYNGEE. V lost 4 bases, J lost 6 bases, and 25 bases lay in between. This CDR3 contains 17 residues. CDR3 protein: CASSKGGGALVGAEAFF. CDR3 DNA sequence: TGTGCCAGCAGCAAAGGGGGTGGAGCACTTGTAGGGGCTGAAGCTTTCTTT.

This clonotype was recorded a few times. The rearrangement uses TRBV4-2 and TRBJ2-1; TRBD2 matches 10 bases. J lost 9 bases, V lost 1 base, and 6 bases had no gene match. This CDR3 has 15 amino acids. CDR1 is LGHNA and CDR2 is YNFKEQ in the germline V gene. The CDR3 coding sequence is TGTGCCAGCAGCCAAGGAGCGGGAGGGCCACCTGAGCAGTTCTTC. Translated: CASSQGAGGPPEQFF.

The chain uses TRBV2 and TRBJ2-1; D remains ambiguous. CDR3 length equals 12 residues. Between the trimmed V and J ends, which lost 6 bases and 15 bases, there was a span of 18 bases. CDR1 SNHLY and CDR2 FYNNEI come from the germline V gene. CDR3 nucleotide sequence: TGTGCCAGCAGAACTCTGGCATCTCCCCCGTTCTTC. Amino acid sequence: CASRTLASPPFF.

The V call is TRBV6-5, the J call TRBJ2-5; TRBD1 matches 8 bases. CDR3 length equals 15 residues. CDR1 is MNHEY and CDR2 is SVGAGI in the germline V gene. With 0 bases clipped from V and 5 bases from J, the junction kept 5 bases outside the gene matches. CDR3: CASSYSWTGKETQYF. CDR3 in DNA: TGTGCCAGCAGTTACTCGTGGACAGGGAAGGAGACCCAGTACTTC.

The chain carries TRBV18 and TRBJ2-1, with D tentatively TRBD1 (5 bases). V gave up 6 bases and J gave up 1 base, with 16 bases separating them. This CDR3 comprises 16 residues. Germline-derived CDR1 and CDR2 are KGHSH and LQKENI. The CDR3 is CASSPTGRASYNEQFF. The CDR3 nucleotides are TGTGCCAGCTCCCCTACTGGCAGGGCTTCCTACAATGAGCAGTTCTTC. The full variable domain, with the rest looked up from reference TRBV18 and TRBJ2-1, is NAGVMQNPRHLVRRRGQEARLRCSPMKGHSHVYWYRQLPEEGLKFMVYLQKENIIDESGMPKERFSAEFPKEGPSILRIQQVVRGDSAAYFCASSPTGRASYNEQFFGPGTRLTVL.

V gene TRBV18 combines with J gene TRBJ2-3; weak D call: TRBD2 (5 bases). Germline CDR1 reads KGHSH; CDR2 reads LQKENI. This CDR3 has 15 amino acids. V was clipped by 2 bases and J by 0 bases, with 9 bases between them. The CDR3 DNA is TGTGCCAGCTCACCAGTAGCGTATAGCACAGATACGCAGTATTTT. Protein: CASSPVAYSTDTQYF.

The chain couples TRBV20-1 to TRBJ1-5; D is unclear. From germline, CDR1 is DFQATT and CDR2 SNEGSKA (reference sequence). V was clipped by 3 bases and J by 5 bases, with 11 bases between them. The CDR3 has 13 amino acids. The CDR3 region is CSARDSPHQPQHF. The DNA for the CDR3 is TGCAGTGCTAGGGATTCCCCTCATCAGCCCCAGCATTTT.

This chain uses TRBV12-3 or TRBV12-4 with TRBJ1-1; 8 bases fit TRBD1. With 7 bases clipped from V and 0 bases from J, the junction kept 4 bases outside the gene matches. The CDR3 has 14 amino acids. CDR3 protein: CASNPTGVNTEAFF. CDR3 DNA sequence: TGTGCCAGCAACCCGACAGGGGTGAACACTGAAGCTTTCTTT.

A few counts support this clonotype. The chain joins TRBV12-3 or TRBV12-4 to TRBJ1-4, with TRBD1 as a possible D gene (6 bases). V shed 0 bases and J shed 14 bases, with 19 bases lying between them. This CDR3 comprises 15 residues. CDR3 region: CASSLAGPPQGGLFF. DNA for the CDR3: TGTGCCAGCAGTTTAGCGGGGCCCCCTCAAGGGGGGCTGTTTTTT.

The CDR3 sequence: CASSRFGNSNQPQHF. CDR3 bases: TGCGCCAGCAGCCGATTCGGAAATAGCAATCAGCCCCAGCATTTT. The chain links TRBV4-1 to TRBJ1-5; D uncertain. V was clipped by 4 bases and J by 0 bases, with 10 bases between them. Germline V gene data show CDR1 as MGHRA and CDR2 as YSYEKL. The CDR3 loop spans 15 amino acids.

The chain carries TRBV5-1 and TRBJ2-7, with D possibly being TRBD1 or TRBD2 (5 bases each). The CDR3 contains 15 residues. CDR1 and CDR2 from the germline V gene are SGHRS and YFSETQ. Trimming shortened V by 4 bases and J by 4 bases, and 18 bases separated the two germline ends. The CDR3 nucleotides are TGCGCCAGCAGCAGAGCCGGGACGGTTCGGTACGAGCAGTACTTC. Its protein product is CASSRAGTVRYEQYF. Based on the CDR3 plus reference TRBV5-1 and TRBJ2-7, the full variable domain is KAGVTQTPRYLIKTRGQQVTLSCSPISGHRSVSWYQQTPGQGLQFLFEYFSETQRNKGNFPGRFSGRQFSNSRSEMNVSTLELGDSALYLCASSRAGTVRYEQYFGPGTRLTVT.

The rearrangement uses TRBV29-1 and TRBJ1-1; 9 bases line up with TRBD1. V lost 0 bases to trimming and J lost 1 base; unmatched junction nucleotides: 3. The CDR3 runs to 15 residues. The germline CDR1 and CDR2 sequences are SQVTM and ANQGSEA. CDR3 protein: CSVEDRGQGNTEAFF. For the CDR3, the DNA is TGCAGCGTTGAAGATCGGGGACAGGGGAACACTGAAGCTTTCTTT.